These 18 T cell receptor beta chains were sequenced from one sample in a study of shared clonotypes between healthy human individuals. Assay: immunoSEQ multiplex PCR; the TCRdb copy retains only in-frame clones and omits some. The sample carries roughly 1.4 million clones, 98% recorded once. Sequencing input: naive CD4+ T cells sorted from blood. The subset: CD45RA+ positively selected. The origin of the receptors is a young man in good health.

The rearrangement uses TRBV7-3 and TRBJ2-1; 7 bases agree with TRBD2. This CDR3 has 15 residues. Looked up from germline, CDR1 is SGHTA and CDR2 is FQGTGA. V dropped 1 base and J dropped 8; count of bases not matched to a gene: 8. The CDR3 DNA is TGTGCCAGCAGCTTAATGGGAGGGGCGGAGGATGAGCAGTTCTTC. It yields the protein CASSLMGGAEDEQFF. The full variable domain, rest sourced from reference TRBV7-3 and TRBJ2-1, is GAGVSQTPSNKVTEKGKYVELRCDPISGHTALYWYRQSLGQGPEFLIYFQGTGAADDSGLPNDRFFAVRPEGSVSTLKIQRTERGDSAVYLCASSLMGGAEDEQFFGPGTRLTVL.

This clone was counted once. The V gene is TRBV6-5, the J gene TRBJ1-5; weak D call: TRBD1 (6 bases). CDR1 MNHEY and CDR2 SVGAGI come from the germline V gene. The CDR3 consists of 14 residues. With 5 bases removed from V and 5 bases from J, the gap between germline ends came to 13 bases. The chain's CDR3 is CASSPDRFYQPQHF. For the CDR3, the DNA is TGTGCCAGCAGTCCCGACAGGTTCTATCAGCCCCAGCATTTT.

The V gene is TRBV27, the J gene TRBJ2-1; 7 bases are shared with TRBD2. The germline gives CDR1 MNHEY, CDR2 SMNVEV (reference sequence). With 8 bases clipped from V and 0 bases from J, the junction kept 7 bases outside the gene matches. This CDR3 spans 15 amino acids. In DNA, the CDR3 is TGTGCCAGCGGGGGGGGAGCAGGCTCCTACAATGAGCAGTTCTTC. This translates into CASGGGAGSYNEQFF.

The chain joins TRBV5-5 to TRBJ2-3, with 10 bases aligning to TRBD1. The V gene end was trimmed by 4 bases and the J gene end by 4 bases; junction bases not matched to a gene: 9. The CDR3 has 16 amino acids. CDR1 is SGHKS and CDR2 is YYEKEE in the germline V gene (reference sequence). The CDR3: CASSPRGTGDPDTQYF. CDR3 in DNA: TGTGCCAGCAGCCCCCGGGGGACAGGGGACCCAGATACGCAGTATTTT.

This clone came up once. The rearrangement joins TRBV6-1 to TRBJ1-4; D uncertain. Germline assignment: CDR1 MNHNS and CDR2 SASEGT. Deletions cut 2 bases from V and 5 bases from J, with 12 bases between. CDR3 length: 15 residues. CDR3 region: CASSEITGKNEKLFF. DNA of the CDR3: TGTGCCAGCAGTGAAATAACGGGGAAGAATGAAAAACTGTTTTTT.

CDR3 nucleotide sequence: TGCAGTGCTAGAGCCCTATCTGAAGCTTTCTTT. Protein: CSARALSEAFF. V gene TRBV20-1 combines with J gene TRBJ1-1; D call uncertain. The CDR3 spans 11 residues. With 1 base removed from V and 6 bases from J, the gap between germline ends came to 6 bases. Germline V CDR1 and CDR2: DFQATT, SNEGSKA (reference sequence).

V usage is TRBV5-1 and J usage is TRBJ2-1; 7 positions match TRBD2. This CDR3 region has 16 residues. CDR1 and CDR2 (germline): SGHRS, YFSETQ. V lost 1 base, J lost 5 bases, and 9 bases stayed unmatched. The CDR3 region is CASSLSQLAPDNEQFF. The CDR3, as DNA: TGCGCCAGCAGCTTGAGCCAACTAGCGCCCGACAATGAGCAGTTCTTC. Variable domain in full (rest from reference TRBV5-1 and TRBJ2-1): KAGVTQTPRYLIKTRGQQVTLSCSPISGHRSVSWYQQTPGQGLQFLFEYFSETQRNKGNFPGRFSGRQFSNSRSEMNVSTLELGDSALYLCASSLSQLAPDNEQFFGPGTRLTVL.

The chain combines TRBV6-5 with TRBJ1-1; TRBD1 might be the D (6 bases). The CDR3 has 15 amino acids. The germline gives CDR1 MNHEY, CDR2 SVGAGI. Trimming pared 6 bases from V and 0 bases from J, leaving 14 bases between. Here the CDR3 DNA reads TGTGCCAGCAGCCCTCCGGGACATCTGAACACTGAAGCTTTCTTT. This gives the protein CASSPPGHLNTEAFF.

This chain connects TRBV2 to TRBJ1-1; TRBD1 matches at 9 bases. Unmatched junction bases numbered 9, after V lost 6 bases and J lost 7 bases. This CDR3 comprises 14 residues. Germline V lookup: CDR1 SNHLY, CDR2 FYNNEI. CDR3 residues: CASRPGQGNGEAFF. CDR3 nucleotide sequence: TGTGCCAGCAGGCCGGGACAGGGTAACGGTGAAGCTTTCTTT.

This clone was counted between two and nine times. Other nucleotide sequences in the sample specify the same CDR3. V and J are TRBV27 and TRBJ2-1; D call uncertain. V gave up 5 bases and J gave up 4 bases, with 3 bases separating them. Germline lookup yields CDR1 MNHEY and CDR2 SMNVEV (reference sequence). CDR3 length equals 11 residues. The CDR3 DNA sequence: TGTGCCAGCAGTCGTTACAATGAGCAGTTCTTC. It translates to CASSRYNEQFF.

Points on this clone: Other DNA sequences of this sample code for an identical CDR3. The chain uses TRBV20-1 and TRBJ2-3; D gene unclear. Germline lookup yields CDR1 DFQATT and CDR2 SNEGSKA (reference sequence). The V and J ends lost 2 bases and 6 bases respectively, with 6 bases between them. This CDR3 has 11 residues. This chain's CDR3 is CSARLSDTQYF. The CDR3 DNA reads TGCAGTGCTAGACTCTCTGATACGCAGTATTTT.

The V gene is TRBV5-6, the J gene TRBJ1-1, with 8 bases aligning to TRBD1. With V trimmed by 3 bases and J by 0 bases, 13 bases remained unmatched. This CDR3 is 18 amino acids long. Germline values: CDR1 SGHDT, CDR2 YYEEEE. CDR3 sequence (DNA): TGTGCCAGCAGCTCACCCCGGGACAGGATAAGATTGAACACTGAAGCTTTCTTT. It yields the protein CASSSPRDRIRLNTEAFF.

The rearrangement joins TRBV9 to TRBJ2-1; D gene uncertain. V was pared by 0 bases and J by 8 bases, with 15 bases between. Per germline, CDR1 SGDLS and CDR2 YYNGEE. CDR3 length: 15 amino acids. For the CDR3, the DNA is TGTGCCAGCAGCGTAGTAGGAGAGGTGGGCGATGAGCAGTTCTTC. This codes for CASSVVGEVGDEQFF.

The chain couples TRBV11-2 to TRBJ2-1; D is unclear. Germline V CDR1 and CDR2: SGHAT, FQNNGV. V lost 0 bases to trimming and J lost 4 bases, with 13 bases between them. The CDR3 extends over 16 amino acids. Here the CDR3 reads CASSLDRQTLYNEQFF. The CDR3 DNA reads TGTGCCAGCAGCTTAGATCGGCAGACCCTATACAATGAGCAGTTCTTC.

J is TRBJ2-7 and V is TRBV18; 7 bases align to TRBD2. With 6 bases clipped from V and 2 bases from J, the junction kept 7 bases outside the gene matches. Germline-derived CDR1 and CDR2 are KGHSH and LQKENI. The length of the CDR3 is 14 residues. The CDR3 loop reads CASSGRVRPYEQYF. In DNA form, the CDR3 reads TGTGCCAGCTCGGGGAGGGTAAGGCCCTACGAGCAGTACTTC.

This clone appeared a single time. The gene calls are TRBV27 and TRBJ2-7, with 12 positions matching TRBD2. Trimming took 6 bases from V and 3 from J; bases not matched to a gene: 12. Germline values: CDR1 MNHEY, CDR2 SMNVEV (reference sequence). The CDR3 length is 17 residues. CDR3: CASSPTRLAGVLYEQYF. CDR3 nucleotides: TGTGCCAGCAGCCCCACCAGACTAGCGGGAGTGCTCTACGAGCAGTACTTC.

The J gene is TRBJ1-5, the V gene TRBV6-5; D unclear. Germline CDR1 MNHEY, CDR2 SVGAGI. Trimming removed 6 bases at V and 2 bases at J, with 8 bases between. The CDR3 length is 13 residues. The CDR3 protein is CASRGMGNQPQHF. The DNA of the CDR3 is TGTGCCAGCAGGGGGATGGGCAATCAGCCCCAGCATTTT.

The V and J genes are TRBV6-5 and TRBJ2-7, with TRBD2 matching 7 bases. J was trimmed by 3 bases and V by 8 bases; bases with no gene match: 13. This CDR3 contains 15 residues. Germline CDR1 reads MNHEY; CDR2 reads SVGAGI. CDR3 nucleotide sequence: TGTGCCAGCCTTTATCGAGCGGGACTTTTCTACGAGCAGTACTTC. It encodes CASLYRAGLFYEQYF.